The clone carrying this T cell receptor (beta chain) was counted a few times. Its antigen is unknown. The source of the sample is a study of T cells after posttransplantation cyclophosphamide. Broader study findings: Recipient CMV seropositivity and CMV reactivation strongly tracked TRB clonality.

Methotrexate plus calcineurin inhibitor accompanied controls' myeloablative marrow transplants; sampling was 1 year later. Data came from immunoSEQ multiplex PCR; TCRdb stores just in-frame clones and leaves some out. The table records about 21,000 clones, 80% to 90% of them present only once. CDR3 length: 15 residues. Per the germline V gene, CDR1 is SGHTA and CDR2 is FQGNSA. Trimming removed 1 base from V and 14 bases from J, with 18 bases in between. Sequenced here: PBMCs, sampled approximately twelve months after allogeneic stem cell transplant with calcineurin inhibitor and methotrexate. The chain combines TRBV7-2 with TRBJ1-6, with D perhaps TRBD1 (5 bases). The clonotype was recovered from a female patient between 30 and 45 years old who received an allogeneic stem cell transplant from an unrelated donor, was CMV-positive, and had acute and chronic GVHD. Some T cells may be supplied by the graft donor. The CDR3 sequence is CASSLDGGLKSTLHF. CDR3 in DNA: TGTGCCAGCAGCTTAGACGGGGGACTTAAATCAACCCTCCACTTT.